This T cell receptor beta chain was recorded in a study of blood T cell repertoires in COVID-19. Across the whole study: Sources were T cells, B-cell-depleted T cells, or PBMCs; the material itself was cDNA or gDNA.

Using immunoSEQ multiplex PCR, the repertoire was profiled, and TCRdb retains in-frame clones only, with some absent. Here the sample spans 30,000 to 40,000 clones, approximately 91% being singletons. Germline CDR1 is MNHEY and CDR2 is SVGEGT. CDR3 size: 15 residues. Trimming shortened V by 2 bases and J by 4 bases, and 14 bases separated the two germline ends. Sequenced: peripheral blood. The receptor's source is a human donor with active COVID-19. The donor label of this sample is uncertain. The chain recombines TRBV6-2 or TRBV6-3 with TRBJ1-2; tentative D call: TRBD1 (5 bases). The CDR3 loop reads CASSYDEQAIYGYTF. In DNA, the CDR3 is TGTGCCAGCAGTTACGATGAACAGGCTATCTATGGCTACACCTTC.